This TCR beta chain originates from a study of monozygotic twins with inflammatory bowel disease. Study observations and caveats: IBD patients had lower TCRbeta diversity (inverse Simpson) than healthy co-twins. A distinction between different T cell subtypes was not possible.

CDR3 length: 12 residues. From germline, CDR1 is SGHVS and CDR2 FQNEAQ. Reprocessing the 5' RACE reads, TCRdb reports a single entry for every CDR3 protein and omits DNA. Its clone listing holds nearly 450,000 distinct CDR3 sequences. Remarks on this clonotype: Antigen unknown.

This chain connects TRBV7-8 to TRBJ2-2; TCRdb returns TRBD1, unconfirmable since there is no DNA. This TCR came from a human donor with ulcerative colitis or Crohn's disease, or a healthy co-twin of an affected twin (not recorded which). Sequencing was done on a sample of blood. The CDR3 loop reads CASNPPSGELFF.